Below, 28 T cell receptor beta chains from the same sample are listed, as sequenced in a study of blood T cell repertoires in COVID-19. The protocol was immunoSEQ multiplex PCR, while the TCRdb copy is restricted to in-frame clones and leaves out a portion. The sample has 90,000 to 150,000 clones, about 83% seen once. Sequences were obtained from peripheral blood. These receptors came from a man aged 70 or older with acute or convalescent COVID-19.

V usage is TRBV4-2 and J usage is TRBJ2-1; the match to TRBD2 covers 7 bases. CDR3 length: 13 amino acids. In germline, CDR1 is LGHNA, CDR2 YNFKEQ. V lost 1 base to trimming and J lost 9 bases; unmatched junction nucleotides: 3. The CDR3 loop reads CASSQVREGEQFF. DNA for the CDR3: TGTGCCAGCAGCCAAGTTAGGGAGGGTGAGCAGTTCTTC.

The rearrangement uses TRBV2 and TRBJ2-7; 7 bases map to TRBD1. V shed 2 bases and J 6 bases; nucleotides not matched to a gene: 4. The CDR3 contains 13 residues. The germline CDR1 and CDR2 sequences are SNHLY and FYNNEI. CDR3 residues: CASSESGTVEQYF. CDR3 nucleotides: TGTGCCAGCAGTGAATCCGGGACAGTCGAGCAGTACTTC.

The chain couples TRBV19 to TRBJ1-4, with TRBD1 identical over 8 bases. The ends lost 5 bases at V and 3 bases at J; junction bases unmatched: 5. Germline assignment: CDR1 LNHDA and CDR2 SQIVND (reference sequence). The CDR3 extends over 15 amino acids. Here the CDR3 DNA reads TGTGCCAGTAGTGTGGACAGGGCAGCTAATGAAAAACTGTTTTTT. Protein: CASSVDRAANEKLFF. The full variable domain, its missing parts supplied by reference TRBV19 and TRBJ1-4, is DGGITQSPKYLFRKEGQNVTLSCEQNLNHDAMYWYRQDPGQGLRLIYYSQIVNDFQKGDIAEGYSVSREKKESFPLTVTSAQKNPTAFYLCASSVDRAANEKLFFGSGTQLSVL.

V and J are TRBV7-2 and TRBJ2-7, with D possibly matching TRBD2 (6 bases). CDR1 SGHTA and CDR2 FQGNSA come from the germline V gene. This CDR3 has 13 amino acids. The ends were cut back, 5 bases at V and 5 bases at J, with 13 bases in the middle. The CDR3 is CASSGRAGNEQYF. CDR3 bases: TGTGCCAGCAGCGGAAGGGCGGGGAACGAGCAGTACTTC.

This clone was observed a single time. The rearrangement links TRBV5-1 to TRBJ2-7, with 7 bases aligning to TRBD2. J was trimmed by 2 bases and V by 5 bases; bases with no gene match: 7. Germline CDR1 and CDR2: SGHRS and YFSETQ. This CDR3 spans 14 amino acids. For the CDR3, the DNA is TGCGCCAGCAGGGCGGGCGGGAGTACCTACGAGCAGTACTTC. Translating gives CASRAGGSTYEQYF.

The chain links TRBV5-1 to TRBJ1-1; possible D gene TRBD1, 6 bases. Germline values: CDR1 SGHRS, CDR2 YFSETQ. V was trimmed by 4 bases and J by 5 bases, leaving 15 bases between them. The CDR3 contains 14 residues. In DNA, the CDR3 is TGCGCCAGCAGCACCGGAGTGGGGGCGACTGAAGCTTTCTTT. Translated: CASSTGVGATEAFF.

V and J are TRBV5-1 and TRBJ2-3; 10 bases are shared with TRBD1. Looked up from germline, CDR1 is SGHRS and CDR2 is YFSETQ. The CDR3 is made up of 14 amino acids. V lost 4 bases to trimming and J lost 4 bases; unmatched junction nucleotides: 3. The CDR3 spells CASSGQGGADTQYF. The CDR3 nucleotides read TGCGCCAGCAGCGGACAGGGGGGAGCAGATACGCAGTATTTT.

The chain carries TRBV19 and TRBJ1-4; D is unresolved. Trimming shortened V by 5 bases and J by 1 base, and 11 bases separated the two germline ends. This CDR3 is 15 amino acids long. Looked up from germline, CDR1 is LNHDA and CDR2 is SQIVND (reference sequence). DNA for the CDR3: TGTGCCAGTAGTGGGCAGGCGGGAACTAATGAAAAACTGTTTTTT. This gives the protein CASSGQAGTNEKLFF. Complete variable domain (other parts from reference TRBV19 and TRBJ1-4): DGGITQSPKYLFRKEGQNVTLSCEQNLNHDAMYWYRQDPGQGLRLIYYSQIVNDFQKGDIAEGYSVSREKKESFPLTVTSAQKNPTAFYLCASSGQAGTNEKLFFGSGTQLSVL.

The V call is TRBV10-2, the J call TRBJ2-1, with 10 bases identical to TRBD1. With V trimmed by 5 bases and J by 8 bases, 9 bases remained unmatched. Germline V lookup: CDR1 WSHSY, CDR2 SAAADI. The CDR3 sequence is 15 residues long. The CDR3 DNA is TGCGCCAGCAGTACTACGACAGGGGGCAGGGATGAGCAGTTCTTC. Translated, it gives CASSTTTGGRDEQFF.

This chain connects TRBV18 to TRBJ1-3, with a possible D match to TRBD1 (5 bases). CDR3 size: 15 residues. V was clipped by 2 bases and J by 3 bases, with 11 bases between them. CDR1 is KGHSH and CDR2 is LQKENI in the germline V gene. In nucleotides, the CDR3 is TGTGCCAGCTCACCATCAGGGTACGATGGAAACACCATATATTTT. It encodes CASSPSGYDGNTIYF.

This clone showed up just once. The rearrangement joins TRBV6-5 to TRBJ2-5, with 8 bases that match TRBD2. This CDR3 has 16 amino acids. With 0 bases clipped from V and 5 bases from J, the junction kept 8 bases outside the gene matches. Germline V gene data show CDR1 as MNHEY and CDR2 as SVGAGI. As DNA, the CDR3 is TGTGCCAGCAGTTACTCTCCCGGGAGGGCCTTGGAGACCCAGTACTTC. Its protein is CASSYSPGRALETQYF.

This clone was picked up one time. This rearrangement joins TRBV7-8 to TRBJ1-4; no reliable D call. CDR3 length: 13 residues. Germline V lookup: CDR1 SGHVS, CDR2 FQNEAQ. V was cut by 1 base and J by 7 bases, with 7 bases left in between. DNA of the CDR3: TGTGCCAGCAGCTTAGTACCAGGTGAAAAACTGTTTTTT. Translated: CASSLVPGEKLFF. The whole variable domain, remainder taken from reference TRBV7-8 and TRBJ1-4, is GAGVSQSPRYKVAKRGQDVALRCDPISGHVSLFWYQQALGQGPEFLTYFQNEAQLDKSGLPSDRFFAERPEGSVSTLKIQRTQQEDSAVYLCASSLVPGEKLFFGSGTQLSVL.

This clone has a single count. This sequence joins TRBV5-1 and TRBJ2-5; 11 bases line up with TRBD2. With V trimmed by 3 bases and J by 5 bases, 9 bases remained unmatched. CDR1 is SGHRS, CDR2 YFSETQ, per germline. The CDR3 consists of 16 residues. The CDR3 nucleotides read TGCGCCAGCAGCTCCCGGGAGACTAGCGGGGTGGAGACCCAGTACTTC. This encodes CASSSRETSGVETQYF.

Remarks on this clone: Mismatch with germline at one junction end may stem from a read error. The chain employs TRBV5-1 and TRBJ2-1; 10 bases line up with TRBD2. The germline V gene encodes CDR1 SGHRS and CDR2 YFSETQ. CDR3 size: 15 residues. The CDR3 coding sequence is TGCGCCAGCAGGTTGGGACTAGCGACCTACAATGAGCAGTTCTTC. Amino acid sequence: CASRLGLATYNEQFF.

V gene TRBV19 combines with J gene TRBJ2-1; 16 nucleotides align to TRBD2. The CDR3 consists of 15 residues. V trimming: 7 bases; J trimming: 10 bases; junction bases outside the gene matches: 7. The germline V gene encodes CDR1 LNHDA and CDR2 SQIVND (reference sequence). This chain's CDR3 is CASTGTSGGASEQFF. The CDR3 nucleotides are TGTGCCAGTACCGGGACTAGCGGGGGGGCCAGCGAGCAGTTCTTC. Full variable domain (outside the CDR3, taken from reference TRBV19 and TRBJ2-1): DGGITQSPKYLFRKEGQNVTLSCEQNLNHDAMYWYRQDPGQGLRLIYYSQIVNDFQKGDIAEGYSVSREKKESFPLTVTSAQKNPTAFYLCASTGTSGGASEQFFGPGTRLTVL.

The rearrangement joins TRBV7-6 to TRBJ1-6; a possible D gene is TRBD1 (6 bases). Trimming shortened V by 5 bases and J by 8 bases, and 13 bases separated the two germline ends. CDR1 and CDR2 from the germline V gene are SGHVS and FNYEAQ. The CDR3 consists of 14 residues. CDR3 residues: CASSGGGHDSPLHF. The CDR3 nucleotides are TGTGCCAGCAGCGGCGGGGGGCACGATTCACCCCTCCACTTT.

V usage is TRBV5-6 and J usage is TRBJ2-7, with a tentative D call TRBD2 (5 bases). The CDR3 has 14 residues. Trimming removed 4 bases from V and 2 bases from J, with 13 bases in between. CDR1 and CDR2 from the germline V gene are SGHDT and YYEEEE. The CDR3 DNA follows: TGTGCCAGCAGCCCCCGAGGGTCGGCCTACGAGCAGTACTTC. Its protein is CASSPRGSAYEQYF.

This clone was seen only once. The J gene is TRBJ1-1, the V gene TRBV6-6; D is possibly TRBD1 (5 bases). The CDR3 has 14 residues. Trimming stripped 4 bases from V and 1 base from J, with 10 bases between. The germline V gene encodes CDR1 MNHNY and CDR2 SVGAGI (reference sequence). The CDR3, as DNA: TGTGCCAGCAGTTGGGATCAGGGGAACACTGAAGCTTTCTTT. Protein sequence: CASSWDQGNTEAFF.

The sample holds a few counts of this clone. The rearrangement links TRBV4-3 to TRBJ2-1; D remains ambiguous. The CDR3 loop spans 16 amino acids. V was trimmed by 0 bases and J by 0 bases, leaving 9 bases between them. The V gene's germline CDR1 is LGHNA and CDR2 YSLEER. CDR3: CASSQDDWSSYNEQFF. DNA of the CDR3: TGCGCCAGCAGCCAAGATGACTGGAGCTCCTACAATGAGCAGTTCTTC.

The rearrangement uses TRBV6-5 and TRBJ2-7; 8 bases are shared with TRBD2. J lost 5 bases, V lost 0 bases, and 9 bases had no gene match. The CDR3 consists of 16 residues. Per the germline V gene, CDR1 is MNHEY and CDR2 is SVGAGI. CDR3 amino acids: CASSYSPGRAVDEQYF. The CDR3 coding sequence is TGTGCCAGCAGTTACTCTCCCGGGAGGGCGGTTGACGAGCAGTACTTC.

The rearrangement links TRBV24-1 to TRBJ2-3, with 13 bases identical to TRBD2. Germline-derived CDR1 and CDR2 are KGHDR and SFDVKD. Trimming took 4 bases from V and 2 from J; bases not matched to a gene: 8. CDR3 length equals 18 residues. CDR3 loop: CATSDPGGTSGVTDTQYF. The CDR3 DNA is TGTGCCACCAGTGACCCGGGGGGGACTAGCGGGGTCACAGATACGCAGTATTTT.

The chain uses TRBV13 and TRBJ2-2, with D uncertain. Trimming stripped 6 bases from V and 5 bases from J, with 22 bases between. The CDR3 has 17 residues. The germline gives CDR1 PRHDT, CDR2 FYEKMQ (reference sequence). The CDR3 loop is CASRPPGWRGGTGELFF. For the CDR3, the DNA is TGTGCCAGCAGGCCCCCCGGTTGGCGCGGTGGGACCGGGGAGCTGTTTTTT.

This chain joins TRBV19 and TRBJ1-5, with D unresolved. Germline V CDR1 and CDR2: LNHDA, SQIVND (reference sequence). With 3 bases removed from V and 5 bases from J, the gap between germline ends came to 8 bases. CDR3 size: 13 residues. CDR3 protein: CASSIPPDQPQHF. For the CDR3, the DNA is TGTGCCAGTAGTATCCCCCCTGATCAGCCCCAGCATTTT.

The genes are TRBV10-2 and TRBJ1-3; D is undetermined. The CDR3 sequence is 12 residues long. V was trimmed by 6 bases and J by 4 bases, leaving 7 bases between them. Germline lookup yields CDR1 WSHSY and CDR2 SAAADI. In DNA, the CDR3 is TGCGCCAGCAGCACCAGGGGAAACACCATATATTTT. Amino acids: CASSTRGNTIYF.

The rearrangement uses TRBV13 and TRBJ2-2; the D is unclear. The germline CDR1 and CDR2 sequences are PRHDT and FYEKMQ (reference sequence). CDR3 length: 13 amino acids. Trimming took 6 bases from V and 2 from J, leaving 7 bases between them. The CDR3, as DNA: TGTGCCAGCAGACTCAAAAACACCGGGGAGCTGTTTTTT. Residues: CASRLKNTGELFF.

The V and J genes are TRBV7-9 and TRBJ2-7; unclear D gene. CDR1 SEHNR and CDR2 FQNEAQ come from the germline V gene (reference sequence). The CDR3 contains 14 residues. V was pared by 1 base and J by 1 base, with 8 bases between. Here the CDR3 DNA reads TGTGCCAGCAGCTTAGTTGGCGGTTCCTACGAGCAGTACTTC. Encoded protein: CASSLVGGSYEQYF.

This clone was seen more than once but under ten times. This rearrangement joins TRBV5-4 to TRBJ2-5; possibly TRBD1 for D (6 bases). The CDR3 length is 14 residues. Trimming cost V 4 bases and J 3 bases, with 13 bases left between them. Germline CDR1 and CDR2: SGHNT and YYREEE (reference sequence). The chain's CDR3 is CASSLGQKKETQYF. In DNA, the CDR3 is TGTGCCAGCAGCCTAGGACAGAAGAAAGAGACCCAGTACTTC.

The J gene is TRBJ2-3, the V gene TRBV24-1; D is possibly TRBD2 (7 bases). The V gene lost 4 bases and the J gene lost 6 bases, with 22 bases spanning the gap. The CDR3 is made up of 17 amino acids. From germline, CDR1 is KGHDR and CDR2 SFDVKD. In DNA form, the CDR3 reads TGTGCCACCAGTGACGCAGGGGCGGGAGAGGGTCGGGATACGCAGTATTTT. Translated: CATSDAGAGEGRDTQYF.